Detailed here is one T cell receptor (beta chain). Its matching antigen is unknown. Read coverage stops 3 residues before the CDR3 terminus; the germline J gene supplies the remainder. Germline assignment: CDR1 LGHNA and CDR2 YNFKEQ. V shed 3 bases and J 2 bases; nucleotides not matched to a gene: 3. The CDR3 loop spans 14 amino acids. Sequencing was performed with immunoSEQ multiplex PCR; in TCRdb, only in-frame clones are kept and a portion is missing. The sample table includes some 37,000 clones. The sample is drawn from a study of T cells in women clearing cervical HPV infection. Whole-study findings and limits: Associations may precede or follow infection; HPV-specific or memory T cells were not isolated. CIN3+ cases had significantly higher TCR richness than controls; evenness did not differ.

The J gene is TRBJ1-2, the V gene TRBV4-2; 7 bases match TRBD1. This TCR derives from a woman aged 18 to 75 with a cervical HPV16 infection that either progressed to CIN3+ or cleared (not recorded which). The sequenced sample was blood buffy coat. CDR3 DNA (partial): TGTGCCAGCAGCCACACACAGGGGAACTATGGC. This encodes CASSHTQGNYG. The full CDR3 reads CASSHTQGNYGYTF.